In its sample, the clone carrying this T cell receptor beta chain was seen a few times. Antigen specificity is unknown. Trimming pared 6 bases from V and 2 bases from J, leaving 10 bases between. Germline values: CDR1 LNHDA, CDR2 SQIVND (reference sequence). The CDR3 runs 14 residues. These data are taken from a study of Graves' ophthalmopathy and Graves' hyperthyroidism. Study-wide context: Peripheral blood collection took place at initial diagnosis, before any treatment. The study's findings and limits: The majority of expanded thyroid clonotypes above 0.001 frequency also occurred in blood.

Amplification of the TCR beta CDR3 regions used RNA transcripts (as template). First-round RT-PCR used HTBI primers; second-round multiplex PCR followed. Via MiXCR, TCRdb re-called the multiplex PCR reads, giving one row per CDR3 protein. This sample has 600,000 to 650,000 distinct CDR3 sequences, with 20% to 25% found just once. Sample: peripheral blood. This TCR came from a young woman with stable Graves' hyperthyroidism. Some clones in this sample may be carry-over from other donors' samples. The chain couples TRBV19 to TRBJ2-2; D perhaps matches TRBD1 (7 bases). CDR3 coding DNA: TGTGCCAGTAGCAGGGGGGTTAACACCGGGGAGCTGTTTTTT. Translated: CASSRGVNTGELFF.